This T cell receptor beta chain emerged from a study of cytotoxic CD8 clonotypes in ibrutinib-treated CLL. Study-level findings and limits: Whereas clonality rose at ibrutinib response, it declined toward baseline at progression.

Using immunoSEQ multiplex PCR, the repertoire was profiled, and TCRdb retains in-frame clones only, with some absent. The table records about 60,000 clones, around 60% of them present only once. Germline trimming cut 10 bases from V and 0 bases from J; bases unmatched to any gene: 9. This CDR3 contains 14 residues. Germline lookup yields CDR1 MNHNS and CDR2 SASEGT. This clone was counted ten times or more. The antigen is unknown. The specimen comprised PBMCs, sampled after 24 months of ibrutinib treatment. The receptor was derived from a human donor with chronic lymphocytic leukemia. This chain connects TRBV6-1 to TRBJ2-7; 7 bases agree with TRBD2. The CDR3 sequence: CATYGREISYEQYF. Here the CDR3 DNA reads TGTGCCACGTACGGGCGGGAGATCTCCTACGAGCAGTACTTC.